The subject of this entry is one TCR beta chain. The CDR3 runs 16 residues. This sample is part of a study of blood T cell repertoires in COVID-19. Sequencing was performed with immunoSEQ multiplex PCR; in TCRdb, only in-frame clones are kept and a portion is missing. The data hold about 230,000 clones, with roughly 86% observed a single time. The gene calls are TRBV21-1 and TRBJ1-2; whether TRBD1, the table's D call, matches the DNA was not checked. TRBV21-1 constitutes a pseudogene. The sequencing input was PBMCs or T cells enriched from blood (not recorded which). The TCR comes from a woman in her 30s with acute COVID-19. The CDR3 nucleotides are TGTGCCAGCAGCAAATCCCTGGGCCCACTCAACTATGGCTACACCTTC. Translated, it gives CASSKSLGPLNYGYTF.